One sample yielded the 4 T cell receptor beta chains listed below, sequenced in a study of shared clonotypes between healthy human individuals. Clones were read by immunoSEQ multiplex PCR, and TCRdb kept only the in-frame ones, dropping some. Here the sample spans under 700,000 clones, 85% to 95% being singletons. It was CD45RO-negative cells, positively selected for CCR7, that made up naive CD8 cells, with terminally differentiated effector memory CD45RA+ cells excluded. Sequencing was done on a sample of naive CD8+ T cells sorted from blood. The receptors here all came from a woman in her twenties or thirties in good health.

This chain links TRBV20-1 with TRBJ2-1; the D is unclear. The CDR3 length is 11 residues. Germline V gives CDR1 DFQATT, CDR2 SNEGSKA (reference sequence). Between the trimmed V and J ends, which lost 3 bases and 5 bases, there was a span of 5 bases. The chain's CDR3 is CSASLHNEQFF. CDR3 bases: TGCAGTGCTAGCCTGCACAATGAGCAGTTCTTC.

CDR3 amino acids: CASSYSTDSTYEQYF. CDR3 nucleotide sequence: TGTGCCAGCAGTTACTCGACGGACAGTACCTACGAGCAGTACTTC. V usage is TRBV6-5 and J usage is TRBJ2-7; D is possibly TRBD1 (6 bases). The CDR3 is made up of 15 amino acids. Trimming shortened V by 0 bases and J by 2 bases, and 11 bases separated the two germline ends. Germline V gene lookup returns CDR1 MNHEY and CDR2 SVGAGI.

Written as DNA, the CDR3 is TGTGCCAGTAGTGGGGGTAGTAGCGGCTACGAGCAGTACTTC. This encodes CASSGGSSGYEQYF. The chain is built from TRBV19 and TRBJ2-7; tentative D call: TRBD2 (6 bases). V was trimmed by 5 bases and J by 3 bases, leaving 14 bases between them. Germline lookup yields CDR1 LNHDA and CDR2 SQIVND (reference sequence). The CDR3 is made up of 14 amino acids.

The chain is built from TRBV5-1 and TRBJ2-7; D is possibly TRBD2 (6 bases). Germline loops: CDR1 SGHRS, CDR2 YFSETQ. Trimming pared 0 bases from V and 5 bases from J, leaving 6 bases between. The CDR3 length is 12 residues. Here the CDR3 reads CASSLAGDEQYF. The CDR3, as DNA: TGCGCCAGCAGCTTGGCGGGGGACGAGCAGTACTTC.